A selection of T cell receptor beta chains follows, all from one sample in a study of cytomegalovirus exposure and HLA in healthy donors. Profiling relied on immunoSEQ multiplex PCR, and the TCRdb table lists in-frame clones only, not all of them. Of more than 100,000 clones listed, 75% to 85% are singletons. Sequencing input: PBMCs. All receptors come from a man aged 35 to 55 in good health and CMV-seronegative. The CDR3 runs from the conserved cysteine through the conserved F or W. The D gene is left open where the match is weak. The size entry is marked missing in some rows and otherwise reads once, few, many or a size class.

>TRBJ2-1|TRBD1|once|13|TRBV29-1
CSVAKTGDNEQFF
TGCAGCGTGGCTAAGACAGGGGACAATGAGCAGTTCTTC
>TRBJ1-1|-|-|15|TRBV5-1
CASSLGQGWNTEAFF
TGCGCCAGCAGCCTGGGGCAGGGTTGGAACACTGAAGCTTTCTTT
>TRBJ1-5|-|few|15|TRBV27
CASSLEGRGRQPQHF
TGTGCCAGCAGTTTAGAGGGCCGCGGACGTCAGCCCCAGCATTTT
>TRBJ2-7|TRBD1|-|14|TRBV28
CASSFATGGYEQYF
TGTGCCAGCAGTTTTGCGACAGGGGGCTACGAGCAGTACTTC
>TRBJ1-1|TRBD1|few|16|TRBV4-2
CASSPKWTGTGSEAFF
TGTGCCAGCAGCCCCAAGTGGACAGGGACAGGGTCTGAAGCTTTCTTT
>TRBJ2-5|TRBD2|-|17|TRBV5-4
CASSWKYGTTYQETQYF
TGTGCCAGCAGCTGGAAGTATGGGACTACGTACCAAGAGACCCAGTACTTC
>TRBJ1-3|TRBD1|-|15|TRBV9
CASSTWTGPMNTIYF
TGTGCCAGCAGCACCTGGACAGGTCCTATGAACACCATATATTTT
>TRBJ2-3|TRBD1|few|15|TRBV18
CASSPVPGQGDTQYF
TGTGCCAGCTCACCCGTCCCGGGACAGGGAGATACGCAGTATTTT
>TRBJ2-3|-|once|15|TRBV5-4
CASSPRTPSTDTQYF
TGTGCCAGCAGCCCCCGGACTCCAAGCACAGATACGCAGTATTTT
>TRBJ2-5|-|-|12|TRBV6-1
CASSDSQETQYF
TGTGCCAGCAGTGACAGCCAAGAGACCCAGTACTTC
>TRBJ2-3|TRBD2|-|15|TRBV28
CASSLAGGNTDTQYF
TGTGCCAGCAGTTTAGCGGGGGGGAACACAGATACGCAGTATTTT
>TRBJ1-4|-|few|14|TRBV28
CASSSSPTNEKLFF
TGTGCCAGCAGTTCCAGTCCAACTAATGAAAAACTGTTTTTT
>TRBJ1-5|-|-|12|TRBV28
CATGISNQPQHF
TGTGCCACCGGGATTAGCAATCAGCCCCAGCATTTT
>TRBJ1-1|-|-|13|TRBV7-6
CASSQGPGTEAFF
TGTGCCAGCAGCCAAGGTCCAGGCACTGAAGCTTTCTTT
>TRBJ2-7|TRBD2|-|14|TRBV25-1
CASSGAGGSYEQYF
TGTGCCAGCAGTGGAGCGGGAGGCTCCTACGAGCAGTACTTC
>TRBJ1-6|TRBD1|-|14|TRBV6-4
CASRQTGKDSPLHF
TGTGCCAGCAGACAGACAGGGAAGGATTCACCCCTCCACTTT
>TRBJ2-7|-|-|13|TRBV7-9
CASSLQGAYEQYF
TGTGCCAGCAGCTTACAAGGGGCCTACGAGCAGTACTTC
>TRBJ2-5|TRBD1|-|13|TRBV7-2
CASSLTGGETQYF
TGTGCCAGCAGCTTGACAGGGGGAGAGACCCAGTACTTC
>TRBJ1-4|TRBD1|-|14|TRBV28
CASSSGQGTEKLFF
TGTGCCAGCAGTTCCGGACAGGGAACTGAAAAACTGTTTTTT
>TRBJ2-1|-|-|13|TRBV6-5
CASSRRGDNEQFF
TGTGCCAGCAGCCGCCGGGGAGACAATGAGCAGTTCTTC
>TRBJ1-1|TRBD1|-|15|TRBV13
CASSHRTGGLEEAFF
TGTGCCAGCAGTCACCGAACAGGGGGTCTGGAAGAAGCTTTCTTT
>TRBJ1-5|TRBD1|few|16|TRBV18
CASSPNTGGGNQPQHF
TGTGCCAGCTCACCAAATACAGGGGGAGGCAATCAGCCCCAGCATTTT
>TRBJ1-1|-|-|14|TRBV6-5
CASSYSSVNTEAFF
TGTGCCAGCAGTTACTCGTCCGTGAACACTGAAGCTTTCTTT
>TRBJ2-1|-|-|15|TRBV25-1
CASRGPGQRYNEQFF
TGTGCCAGCAGAGGTCCCGGACAGAGATACAATGAGCAGTTCTTC
>TRBJ1-4|TRBD1|few|14|TRBV7-9
CASSPGQPNEKLFF
TGTGCCAGCAGCCCGGGACAGCCTAATGAAAAACTGTTTTTT
>TRBJ2-7|-|-|16|TRBV21-1
CASSKRLRDRVYEQYF
TGTGCCAGCAGCAAGAGGCTCCGGGACAGAGTGTACGAGCAGTACTTC
>TRBJ2-1|TRBD2|-|15|TRBV15
CATSKTSGGANEQFF
TGTGCCACCAGCAAAACTAGCGGGGGGGCCAATGAGCAGTTCTTC
>TRBJ2-1|-|-|15|TRBV30
CAWGEGADLYNEQFF
TGTGCCTGGGGTGAGGGAGCGGATCTATACAATGAGCAGTTCTTC
>TRBJ2-7|-|-|15|TRBV5-1
CASSYTGGPGYEQYF
TGCGCCAGCAGCTACACTGGGGGCCCTGGATACGAGCAGTACTTC
>TRBJ2-1|TRBD2|-|16|TRBV9
CASSVGGSLSYNEQFF
TGTGCCAGCAGCGTAGGCGGGAGTCTCTCCTACAATGAGCAGTTCTTC
>TRBJ2-1|TRBD2|few|14|TRBV30
CAWSGTSSVNEQFF
TGTGCCTGGAGCGGGACTAGCAGTGTCAATGAGCAGTTCTTC
>TRBJ1-2|-|-|12|TRBV29-1
CSVDSVGYGYTF
TGCAGCGTTGATTCGGTTGGCTATGGCTACACCTTC
>TRBJ2-2|TRBD2|once|16|TRBV5-4
CASSPGTSGGIGELFF
TGTGCCAGCAGCCCTGGGACTAGCGGGGGGATCGGGGAGCTGTTTTTT
>TRBJ2-3|-|-|13|TRBV6-4
CASSYRRTDTQYF
TGTGCCAGCAGTTACAGACGCACAGATACGCAGTATTTT
>TRBJ2-1|-|few|15|TRBV2
CASSEGILRVNEQFF
TGTGCCAGCAGTGAAGGCATACTCCGGGTCAATGAGCAGTTCTTC
>TRBJ1-1|TRBD1|-|16|TRBV5-1
CASSPRGTGGHTEAFF
TGCGCCAGCAGCCCTAGGGGGACAGGGGGCCACACTGAAGCTTTCTTT
>TRBJ2-7|-|-|11|TRBV7-9
CASSPSYEQYF
TGTGCCAGCAGCCCATCCTACGAGCAGTACTTC
>TRBJ1-5|-|-|14|TRBV6-1
CASSAPGGNQPQHF
TGTGCCAGCAGTGCCCCAGGGGGCAATCAGCCCCAGCATTTT
>TRBJ1-2|TRBD1|-|12|TRBV5-1
CASSLGQGRYTF
TGCGCCAGCAGCTTGGGACAGGGGCGGTACACCTTC
>TRBJ2-6|TRBD1|-|17|TRBV28
CASSPRGTGNGANVLTF
TGTGCCAGCAGTCCCCGCGGGACAGGGAATGGGGCCAACGTCCTGACTTTC
>TRBJ1-4|TRBD1|-|15|TRBV18
CASSPDRGPNEKLFF
TGTGCCAGCTCACCGGACAGGGGGCCGAATGAAAAACTGTTTTTT
>TRBJ2-7|TRBD2|few|14|TRBV5-6
CASSPGLAGREQYF
TGTGCCAGCAGCCCGGGACTAGCGGGAAGGGAGCAGTACTTC
>TRBJ1-1|-|-|13|TRBV29-1
CSGHSGMNTEAFF
TGCAGCGGGCACAGTGGAATGAACACTGAAGCTTTCTTT
>TRBJ1-1|TRBD1|few|14|TRBV5-1
CASSRQGTNTEAFF
TGCGCCAGCAGCCGACAGGGCACGAACACTGAAGCTTTCTTT
>TRBJ2-2|-|-|14|TRBV4-1
CASSLGQNTGELFF
TGCGCCAGCAGCCTCGGACAGAACACCGGGGAGCTGTTTTTT
>TRBJ1-1|-|few|13|TRBV2
CASSKTPNTEAFF
TGTGCCAGCAGCAAGACACCGAACACTGAAGCTTTCTTT
>TRBJ2-7|TRBD2|-|16|TRBV30
CAWSGTSGRMRNEQYF
TGTGCCTGGTCTGGGACTAGCGGGAGGATGAGGAACGAGCAGTACTTC
>TRBJ1-3|-|-|19|TRBV5-1
CASSLIPSNRQTSGNTIYF
TGCGCCAGCAGCTTGATCCCAAGCAACAGGCAAACCTCTGGAAACACCATATATTTT
>TRBJ1-1|-|once|14|TRBV9
CASSVRPGGTEAFF
TGTGCCAGCAGCGTAAGGCCCGGAGGGACTGAAGCTTTCTTT
>TRBJ2-5|TRBD2|-|18|TRBV5-1
CASSLVGRGLAGAETQYF
TGCGCCAGCAGCTTGGTAGGACGGGGACTAGCGGGAGCAGAGACCCAGTACTTC